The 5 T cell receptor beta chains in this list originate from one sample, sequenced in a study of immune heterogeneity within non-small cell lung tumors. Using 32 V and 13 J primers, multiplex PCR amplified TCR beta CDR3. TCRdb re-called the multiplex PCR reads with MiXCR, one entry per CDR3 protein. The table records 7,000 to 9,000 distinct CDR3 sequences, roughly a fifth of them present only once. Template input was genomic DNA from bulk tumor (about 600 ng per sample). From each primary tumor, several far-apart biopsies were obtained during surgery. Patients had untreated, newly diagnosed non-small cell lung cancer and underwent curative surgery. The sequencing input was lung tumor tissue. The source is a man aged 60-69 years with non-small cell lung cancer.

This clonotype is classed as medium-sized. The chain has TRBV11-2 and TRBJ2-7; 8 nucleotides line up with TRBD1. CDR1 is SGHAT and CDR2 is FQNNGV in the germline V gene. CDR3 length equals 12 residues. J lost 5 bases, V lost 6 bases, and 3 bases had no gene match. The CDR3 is CASRKDRDEQYF. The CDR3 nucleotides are TGTGCCAGCAGAAAGGACAGGGACGAGCAGTACTTC. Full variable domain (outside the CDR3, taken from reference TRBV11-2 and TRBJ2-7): EAGVAQSPRYKIIEKRQSVAFWCNPISGHATLYWYQQILGQGPKLLIQFQNNGVVDDSQLPKDRFSAERLKGVDSTLKIQPAKLEDSAVYLCASRKDRDEQYFGPGTRLTVT.

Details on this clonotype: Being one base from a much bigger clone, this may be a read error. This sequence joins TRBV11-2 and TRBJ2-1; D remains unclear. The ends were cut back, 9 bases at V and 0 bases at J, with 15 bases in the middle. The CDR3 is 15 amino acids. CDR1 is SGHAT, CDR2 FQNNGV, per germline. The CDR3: CARTDSPSSYNEQFF. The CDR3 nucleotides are TGTGCCAGAACTGATTCCCCTAGCTCCTACAATGAGCAGTTCTTC.

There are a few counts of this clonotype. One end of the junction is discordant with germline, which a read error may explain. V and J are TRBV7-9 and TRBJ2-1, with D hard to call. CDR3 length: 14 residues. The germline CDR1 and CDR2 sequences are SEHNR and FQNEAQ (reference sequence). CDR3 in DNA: TGTGCCAGCAGCGGGCTTGACTCCTACAATGAGCAGTTATTC. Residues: CASSGLDSYNEQLF.

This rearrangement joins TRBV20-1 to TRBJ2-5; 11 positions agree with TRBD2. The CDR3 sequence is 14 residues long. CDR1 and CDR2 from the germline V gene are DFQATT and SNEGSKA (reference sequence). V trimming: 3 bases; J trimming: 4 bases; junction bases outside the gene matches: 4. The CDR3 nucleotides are TGCAGTGCTAGTCCCCTAGCGGGGGGAGAGACCCAGTACTTC. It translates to CSASPLAGGETQYF.

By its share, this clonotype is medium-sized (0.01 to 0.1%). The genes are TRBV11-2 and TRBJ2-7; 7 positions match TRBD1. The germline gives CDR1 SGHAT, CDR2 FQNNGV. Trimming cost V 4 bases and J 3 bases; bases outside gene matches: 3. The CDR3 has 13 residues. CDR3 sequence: CASSSGQIYEQYF. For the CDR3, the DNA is TGTGCCAGCAGCTCGGGACAGATCTACGAGCAGTACTTC.